Shown below are 5 T cell receptor beta chains from a single sample sequenced in a study of shared clonotypes between healthy human individuals. CD8 cells regarded as naive lacked CD45RO, were positively chosen for CCR7, and omitted terminally differentiated effector memory CD45RA+ cells. This table comes from immunoSEQ multiplex PCR, and its TCRdb copy is limited to in-frame clones, with some not included. The sample contains some 2,100,000 clones, around 93% of which appear only once. Specimen: naive CD8+ T cells from PBMCs. These receptors were obtained from a man between 18 and 29 years old in good health. Some clones in this sample may be carry-over from other donors' samples.

This clone has only a few counts. V and J are TRBV9 and TRBJ2-4, with TRBD2 as a possible D gene (5 bases). CDR3 length equals 15 residues. Trimming pared 0 bases from V and 2 bases from J, leaving 9 bases between. The germline V gene has CDR1 SGDLS and CDR2 YYNGEE. The CDR3 DNA reads as TGTGCCAGCAGCGTAGGAGGGATGTCCAAAAACATTCAGTACTTC. Its translation is CASSVGGMSKNIQYF.

The chain is built from TRBV27 and TRBJ2-1; the D gene is possibly TRBD2 (5 bases). The CDR3 is made up of 13 amino acids. Germline lookup yields CDR1 MNHEY and CDR2 SMNVEV (reference sequence). With 5 bases removed from V and 15 bases from J, the gap between germline ends came to 20 bases. This CDR3 reads CASSLTLALSRFF. Here the CDR3 DNA reads TGTGCCAGCAGTCTGACTCTAGCACTTAGCCGGTTCTTC.

This clone was picked up one time. V usage is TRBV29-1 and J usage is TRBJ2-7; 9 positions match TRBD1. The length of the CDR3 is 14 residues. Germline trimming cut 6 bases from V and 6 bases from J; bases unmatched to any gene: 12. Germline CDR1 is SQVTM and CDR2 is ANQGSEA. This chain's CDR3 is CSVVGTGTGSEQYF. DNA of the CDR3: TGCAGCGTCGTGGGCACCGGGACAGGGTCCGAGCAGTACTTC.

The chain combines TRBV6-1 with TRBJ1-3, with D possibly TRBD1 on 5 matching bases. Deletions cut 4 bases from V and 5 bases from J, with 21 bases between. Germline assignment: CDR1 MNHNS and CDR2 SASEGT. CDR3 length: 17 residues. This chain's CDR3 is CASSATIGAELRNTIYF. Written as DNA, the CDR3 is TGTGCCAGCAGTGCAACAATCGGGGCGGAGTTGAGAAACACCATATATTTT.

This clone was detected once. The rearrangement uses TRBV7-2 and TRBJ2-7; 10 bases are a match to TRBD2. V lost 5 bases to trimming and J lost 3 bases; unmatched junction nucleotides: 10. The CDR3 is 16 amino acids. Looked up from germline, CDR1 is SGHTA and CDR2 is FQGNSA. The CDR3 reads CASSPFGASGSYEQYF. Here the CDR3 DNA reads TGTGCCAGCAGCCCCTTCGGGGCTAGCGGGAGCTACGAGCAGTACTTC.